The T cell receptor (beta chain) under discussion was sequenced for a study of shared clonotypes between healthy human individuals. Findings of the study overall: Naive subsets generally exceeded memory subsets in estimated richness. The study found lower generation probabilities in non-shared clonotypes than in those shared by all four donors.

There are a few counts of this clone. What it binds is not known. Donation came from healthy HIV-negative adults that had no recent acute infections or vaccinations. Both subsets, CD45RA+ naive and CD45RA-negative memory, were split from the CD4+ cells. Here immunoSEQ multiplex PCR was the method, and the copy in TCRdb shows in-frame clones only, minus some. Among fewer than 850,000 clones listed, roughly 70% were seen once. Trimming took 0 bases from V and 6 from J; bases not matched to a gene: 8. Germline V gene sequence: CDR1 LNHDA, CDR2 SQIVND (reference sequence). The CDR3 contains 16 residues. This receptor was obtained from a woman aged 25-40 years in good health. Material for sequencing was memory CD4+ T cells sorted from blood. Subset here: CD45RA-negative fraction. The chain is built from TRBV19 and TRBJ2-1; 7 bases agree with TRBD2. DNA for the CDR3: TGTGCCAGTAGTATAGAGGAGGGAGGGCCATTCAATGAGCAGTTCTTC. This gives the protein CASSIEEGGPFNEQFF.